This entry lists 26 T cell receptor beta chains sequenced from one sample in a study of T-cell memory formation after mild COVID-19. MiXCR, applied by TCRdb to the 5' RACE reads, yields one record per CDR3 protein. This table has roughly 500,000 distinct CDR3 sequences, roughly 21% appearing once. Sequencing input: PBMCs or a T cell subset sorted from them (not recorded which). The receptors come from an adult woman who had mild COVID-19 (a few samples of this study predate the infection). Cell type and time point are not known.

About this clonotype: In this CDR3 the conserved last residue, phenylalanine or tryptophan, is missing, so a read error is likely. This chain joins TRBV29-1 and TRBJ2-5, with unresolved D. Germline V gene data show CDR1 as SQVTM and CDR2 as ANQGSEA. The V end was cut by 2 bases, the J end by 1 base, with 20 bases between. The CDR3 spans 17 residues. The CDR3 is CSVETKVPGRLQETQYL. In DNA form, the CDR3 reads TGCAGCGTTGAAACCAAGGTCCCTGGCCGCCTCCAAGAGACCCAGTACTTA.

This clonotype was recorded at least ten times. In DNA, the CDR3 is TGTGCCAGCAGCTTAGTCGGATACGAGCAGTACTTC. This sequence encodes CASSLVGYEQYF. The chain carries TRBV7-8 and TRBJ2-7; D remains ambiguous. Between the trimmed V and J ends, which lost 1 base and 4 bases, there was a span of 5 bases. From germline, CDR1 is SGHVS and CDR2 FQNEAQ. This CDR3 has 12 amino acids.

This clonotype has only a few counts. The chain has TRBV12-3 or TRBV12-4 and TRBJ1-1; the D gene is possibly TRBD1 (5 bases). Trimming took off 7 bases at V and 2 bases at J, with 17 bases between the two ends. This CDR3 has 15 residues. The CDR3 DNA is TGTGCCAGCACTCCCCAGGGCGGCCGAAACACTGAAGCTTTCTTT. It codes for CASTPQGGRNTEAFF.

CDR3 amino acids: CATSVETGRWEAFF. The CDR3, as DNA: TGTGCCACCAGCGTGGAAACAGGGCGTTGGGAAGCTTTCTTT. The rearrangement uses TRBV15 and TRBJ1-1; D possibly corresponds to TRBD1 (6 bases). The CDR3 has 14 residues. With 5 bases removed from V and 8 bases from J, the gap between germline ends came to 18 bases. CDR1 is LNHNV and CDR2 is YYDKDF in the germline V gene (reference sequence).

The chain is built from TRBV4-2 and TRBJ1-5; 7 positions agree with TRBD1. The CDR3 sequence is 16 residues long. Germline V gene data show CDR1 as LGHNA and CDR2 as YNFKEQ. J lost 5 bases, V lost 0 bases, and 7 bases had no gene match. DNA for the CDR3: TGTGCCAGCAGCCAAGAACAGGGGCCTCCCGATCAGCCCCAGCATTTT. Its protein product is CASSQEQGPPDQPQHF.

There are many counts of this clonotype. The V and J genes are TRBV6-6 and TRBJ2-5, with a weak D call TRBD2 (7 bases). V lost 1 base and J lost 4, with 10 bases in between. The CDR3 spans 14 residues. The V gene's germline CDR1 is MNHNY and CDR2 SVGAGI (reference sequence). The CDR3 region has the DNA TGTGCCAGCAGTTACTATAGGGGGGGAGAGACCCAGTACTTC. Residues: CASSYYRGGETQYF.

This clonotype was counted a few times. The chain carries TRBV9 and TRBJ2-5; D gene ambiguous. This CDR3 region has 14 residues. Germline CDR1 is SGDLS and CDR2 is YYNGEE. V was shortened by 0 bases and J by 5 bases, with 11 bases between the two germline ends. The DNA of the CDR3 is TGTGCCAGCAGCGTAGCCCATTCGACGGAGACCCAGTACTTC. It encodes CASSVAHSTETQYF.

The rearrangement uses TRBV6-2 or TRBV6-3 and TRBJ1-1, with D perhaps TRBD1 (6 bases). Per the germline V gene, CDR1 is MNHEY and CDR2 is SVGEGT. The CDR3 is made up of 19 amino acids. The V gene lost 2 bases and the J gene lost 4 bases, with 26 bases spanning the gap. The CDR3 here is CASSYASKTGIGGGTEAFF. The CDR3, as DNA: TGTGCCAGCAGTTACGCCAGCAAAACAGGGATTGGGGGCGGCACTGAAGCTTTCTTT.

The chain combines TRBV5-1 with TRBJ2-7; D tentatively fits TRBD1 or TRBD2 (5 bases each). Germline CDR1 reads SGHRS; CDR2 reads YFSETQ. The CDR3 is made up of 14 amino acids. Trimming took off 1 base at V and 6 bases at J, with 14 bases between the two ends. CDR3 amino acids: CASSLSRDAFEQYF. The CDR3 coding sequence is TGCGCCAGCAGCTTGAGTCGGGACGCCTTCGAGCAGTACTTC.

Worth noting for this clonotype: A junction end diverges from the germline sequence, so it may reflect a read error. The chain carries TRBV19 and TRBJ2-5, with TRBD1 as a possible D gene (6 bases). CDR1 is LNHDA and CDR2 is SQIVND in the germline V gene (reference sequence). The CDR3 contains 13 residues. The CDR3 spells CASSAGTTGTQYF. In DNA, the CDR3 is TGTGCCAGTAGTGCCGGGACAACTGGGACCCAGTACTTT. The full variable domain, completed using reference TRBV19 and TRBJ2-5, is DGGITQSPKYLFRKEGQNVTLSCEQNLNHDAMYWYRQDPGQGLRLIYYSQIVNDFQKGDIAEGYSVSREKKESFPLTVTSAQKNPTAFYLCASSAGTTGTQYFGPGTRLLVL.

The chain carries TRBV19 and TRBJ2-2; 10 bases match TRBD2. J lost 5 bases, V lost 9 bases, and 9 bases had no gene match. The germline V gene encodes CDR1 LNHDA and CDR2 SQIVND (reference sequence). CDR3 size: 15 residues. The CDR3 DNA follows: TGTGCCAGCTCACCTAGCGGGAGTGGGACCGGGGAGCTGTTTTTT. This codes for CASSPSGSGTGELFF.

This clonotype was counted between two and nine times. The chain carries TRBV30 and TRBJ1-4; D is unresolved. Germline CDR1 and CDR2: GTSNPN and SVGIG (reference sequence). The CDR3 consists of 12 residues. V shed 1 base and J shed 10 bases, with 10 bases lying between them. The CDR3 protein is CAWSDQGGKLFF. The CDR3 nucleotides read TGTGCCTGGAGTGACCAAGGAGGAAAACTGTTTTTT.

This clonotype was recorded at least ten times. The chain uses TRBV3-1 and TRBJ2-3; 8 bases are a match to TRBD1. CDR3 size: 12 residues. Looked up from germline, CDR1 is LGHDT and CDR2 is YNNKEL (reference sequence). Trimming took 1 base from V and 13 from J; bases not matched to a gene: 4. CDR3 sequence reads: CASSQGTGPKYF. CDR3 nucleotide sequence: TGTGCCAGCAGCCAAGGGACAGGGCCCAAGTATTTT.

The rearrangement joins TRBV5-1 to TRBJ2-3, with TRBD2 matching over 15 bases. Trimming took 4 bases from V and 0 from J; bases not matched to a gene: 6. Germline CDR1 is SGHRS and CDR2 is YFSETQ. This CDR3 is built from 18 residues. The chain's CDR3 is CASSLGTSGGPSTDTQYF. CDR3 DNA sequence: TGCGCCAGCAGCCTCGGGACTAGCGGGGGGCCTAGCACAGATACGCAGTATTTT. Looking up the rest from reference TRBV5-1 and TRBJ2-3 gives the full variable domain: KAGVTQTPRYLIKTRGQQVTLSCSPISGHRSVSWYQQTPGQGLQFLFEYFSETQRNKGNFPGRFSGRQFSNSRSEMNVSTLELGDSALYLCASSLGTSGGPSTDTQYFGPGTRLTVL.

This chain joins TRBV7-9 and TRBJ1-1; 12 positions agree with TRBD1. Trimming at V came to 0 bases and at J to 5 bases, leaving 7 bases not matched to a gene. Germline assignment: CDR1 SEHNR and CDR2 FQNEAQ (reference sequence). This CDR3 region has 17 residues. The DNA of the CDR3 is TGTGCCAGCAGCTTAGCAGGGACAGGGGGCCGCCGAACTGAAGCTTTCTTT. Translated, it gives CASSLAGTGGRRTEAFF. Full variable domain (missing parts from reference TRBV7-9 and TRBJ1-1): DTGVSQNPRHKITKRGQNVTFRCDPISEHNRLYWYRQTLGQGPEFLTYFQNEAQLEKSRLLSDRFSAERPKGSFSTLEIQRTEQGDSAMYLCASSLAGTGGRRTEAFFGQGTRLTVV.

In this sample, this clonotype turned up a few times. The rearrangement uses TRBV24-1 and TRBJ2-5; a possible D gene is TRBD2 (5 bases). The CDR3 sequence is 13 residues long. Deletions cut 3 bases from V and 5 bases from J, with 9 bases between. The germline CDR1 and CDR2 sequences are KGHDR and SFDVKD. The CDR3 sequence is CATSDGSGETQYF. In DNA, the CDR3 is TGTGCCACCAGTGATGGGAGTGGTGAGACCCAGTACTTC.

The gene calls are TRBV20-1 and TRBJ2-1; 7 bases match TRBD2. CDR1 and CDR2 (germline): DFQATT, SNEGSKA (reference sequence). With 0 bases clipped from V and 5 bases from J, the junction kept 7 bases outside the gene matches. The CDR3 spans 15 residues. The CDR3 nucleotides read TGCAGTGCTAGAGATCCGGGCGGGGGTAACAATGAGCAGTTCTTC. Its translation: CSARDPGGGNNEQFF.

The rearrangement links TRBV5-1 to TRBJ2-4; D remains ambiguous. Trimming took 1 base from V and 5 from J, leaving 13 bases between them. The CDR3 consists of 15 residues. Germline V gene sequence: CDR1 SGHRS, CDR2 YFSETQ. CDR3 DNA: TGCGCCAGCAGCTTGTTTGACCAACCGGAAAACATTCAGTACTTC. This gives the protein CASSLFDQPENIQYF.

This clonotype was recorded at least ten times. The chain is built from TRBV30 and TRBJ2-3; D may be TRBD1 or TRBD2 (5 bases each). CDR3 length equals 14 residues. Germline CDR1 reads GTSNPN; CDR2 reads SVGIG (reference sequence). The DNA of the CDR3 is TGTGCATCTACGGGTGGGGCGAGGGCAGATACGCAGTATTTT. Protein sequence: CASTGGARADTQYF.

This clonotype was recorded a few times. This chain links TRBV20-1 with TRBJ2-3; D may correspond to TRBD1 or TRBD2 (5 bases each). Between the trimmed V and J ends, which lost 3 bases and 0 bases, there was a span of 10 bases. The CDR3 is 14 amino acids. Germline values: CDR1 DFQATT, CDR2 SNEGSKA (reference sequence). The CDR3 here is CSASGGRSTDTQYF. The CDR3 DNA reads TGCAGTGCTAGTGGGGGAAGAAGCACAGATACGCAGTATTTT.

The chain employs TRBV7-9 and TRBJ1-1; D unresolved. The CDR3 covers 15 residues. Germline V CDR1 and CDR2: SEHNR, FQNEAQ (reference sequence). V lost 1 base, J lost 3 bases, and 12 bases lay in between. The CDR3 protein is CASSLGPVEHTEAFF. The CDR3 nucleotides are TGTGCCAGCAGCTTAGGACCCGTCGAGCACACTGAAGCTTTCTTT. The full variable domain, its missing parts supplied by reference TRBV7-9 and TRBJ1-1, is DTGVSQNPRHKITKRGQNVTFRCDPISEHNRLYWYRQTLGQGPEFLTYFQNEAQLEKSRLLSDRFSAERPKGSFSTLEIQRTEQGDSAMYLCASSLGPVEHTEAFFGQGTRLTVV.

This clonotype has a handful of counts. This CDR3 reads CASSLSGTGRFPEQFF. CDR3 coding DNA: TGCGCCAGCAGCTTATCCGGGACAGGGCGTTTTCCTGAGCAGTTCTTC. The J gene is TRBJ2-1, the V gene TRBV5-1; 9 bases are shared with TRBD1. With V trimmed by 2 bases and J by 9 bases, 12 bases remained unmatched. The CDR3 extends over 16 amino acids. Germline CDR1 and CDR2: SGHRS and YFSETQ.

J is TRBJ2-1 and V is TRBV7-9; D is ambiguous. Deletions cut 1 base from V and 5 bases from J, with 9 bases between. Germline V gives CDR1 SEHNR, CDR2 FQNEAQ (reference sequence). This CDR3 has 14 amino acids. Here the CDR3 reads CASSLETRNNEQFF. DNA for the CDR3: TGTGCCAGCAGCTTAGAAACCCGAAACAATGAGCAGTTCTTC.

This clonotype turned up a few times. The chain is built from TRBV9 and TRBJ2-7; unclear D gene. V lost 0 bases to trimming and J lost 2 bases, with 9 bases between them. CDR1 is SGDLS, CDR2 YYNGEE, per germline. The CDR3 length is 14 residues. The CDR3, as DNA: TGTGCCAGCAGCGTAGATCTGGTTACCTACGAGCAGTACTTC. Its protein product is CASSVDLVTYEQYF.

This clonotype was recorded a few times. A read error is possible here, since a much larger clone lies one base away. The V and J genes are TRBV5-5 and TRBJ2-7, with D possibly TRBD2 on 6 matching bases. The CDR3 has 13 residues. Trimming removed 4 bases from V and 2 bases from J, with 10 bases in between. CDR1 and CDR2 from the germline V gene are SGHKS and YYEKEE (reference sequence). The CDR3 region is CASSRDFAYEQYF. The CDR3, as DNA: TGTGCCAGCAGCAGGGACTTTGCCTACGAGCAGTACTTC.

There are a few counts of this clonotype. The chain joins TRBV4-3 to TRBJ2-1; 14 bases map to TRBD2. Germline-derived CDR1 and CDR2 are LGHNA and YSLEER. This CDR3 has 19 amino acids. Losses at the gene ends were 5 bases for V and 4 bases for J; bases not matched to a gene: 13. The CDR3 DNA follows: TGCGCCAGCAGCTTTCGACTAGCGGGAGGGTCGGACGGTTACAATGAGCAGTTCTTC. This gives the protein CASSFRLAGGSDGYNEQFF.